These 26 T cell receptor beta chains share one sample of origin, sequenced in a study of blood T cell repertoires in COVID-19. Produced via immunoSEQ multiplex PCR; TCRdb's table is partial and in-frame only. The table includes 70,000 or so clones, about nine tenths detected once. Sequenced: peripheral blood. Receptors were obtained from a woman aged 18 to 35 with acute or convalescent COVID-19.

This clone was detected only once. This chain connects TRBV4-3 to TRBJ1-1, with unresolved D. CDR1 is LGHNA and CDR2 is YSLEER in the germline V gene. V shed 1 base and J shed 1 base, with 16 bases lying between them. The CDR3 runs 17 residues. The DNA for the CDR3 is TGCGCCAGCAGCCAAGGCCCCCAATTGAACGGGAACACTGAAGCTTTCTTT. Protein: CASSQGPQLNGNTEAFF.

The chain joins TRBV19 to TRBJ1-5, with D tentatively TRBD1 (6 bases). The germline V and J ends were trimmed by 3 bases and 6 bases, with 12 bases remaining between them. The CDR3 contains 14 residues. Germline-derived CDR1 and CDR2 are LNHDA and SQIVND (reference sequence). Here the CDR3 DNA reads TGTGCCAGTAGTATGGTGGGGGCCGGTCAGCCCCAGCATTTT. Translated, it gives CASSMVGAGQPQHF.

V is TRBV2 and J is TRBJ1-1; TRBD1 might be the D (5 bases). Trimming cost V 1 base and J 6 bases, with 9 bases left between them. Germline values: CDR1 SNHLY, CDR2 FYNNEI. CDR3 size: 13 residues. CDR3: CASSEVLGAEAFF. CDR3 DNA sequence: TGTGCCAGCAGTGAAGTGTTAGGGGCTGAAGCTTTCTTT.

This clone was detected once. The chain uses TRBV7-2 and TRBJ1-6; D ambiguous. Germline-derived CDR1 and CDR2 are SGHTA and FQGNSA. The CDR3 is made up of 15 amino acids. Trimming stripped 1 base from V and 9 bases from J, with 13 bases between. The DNA of the CDR3 is TGTGCCAGCAGCTTAGTGGCGGCAGAGGCTTCACCCCTCCACTTT. Translating it yields CASSLVAAEASPLHF.

CDR3 residues: CASSQTGGVSEQYF. As DNA, the CDR3 is TGTGCCAGCAGCCAGACGGGGGGGGTTAGCGAGCAGTACTTC. V is TRBV3-1 (or the pseudogene TRBV3-2) and J is TRBJ2-7; 8 positions match TRBD2. Germline CDR1 LGHDT, CDR2 YNNKEL (reference sequence). The CDR3 runs to 14 residues. V was clipped by 3 bases and J by 6 bases; unmatched bases: 7.

The V call is TRBV11-2, the J call TRBJ1-3, with 10 nucleotides matching TRBD1. The germline CDR1 and CDR2 sequences are SGHAT and FQNNGV. CDR3 size: 17 residues. After removal of 5 bases from V and 7 bases from J, the junction contained 14 bases not matched to a gene. The CDR3 DNA sequence: TGTGCCAGCAGCACACACCGCGCCGGGACAGGGGTCAACACCATATATTTT. It translates to CASSTHRAGTGVNTIYF. Using reference TRBV11-2 and TRBJ1-3 for the parts outside the CDR3, the full variable domain is EAGVAQSPRYKIIEKRQSVAFWCNPISGHATLYWYQQILGQGPKLLIQFQNNGVVDDSQLPKDRFSAERLKGVDSTLKIQPAKLEDSAVYLCASSTHRAGTGVNTIYFGEGSWLTVV.

CDR3: CASSLAGGLSDTQYF. CDR3 coding DNA: TGTGCCAGCAGCTTAGCGGGGGGGCTGTCAGATACGCAGTATTTT. The rearrangement links TRBV7-6 to TRBJ2-3; tentative D call: TRBD2 (7 bases). CDR3 length equals 15 residues. With 0 bases removed from V and 4 bases from J, the gap between germline ends came to 11 bases. Germline values: CDR1 SGHVS, CDR2 FNYEAQ.

The rearrangement links TRBV5-6 to TRBJ1-3, with 10 bases fitting TRBD1. CDR1 is SGHDT and CDR2 is YYEEEE in the germline V gene. J was trimmed by 4 bases and V by 4 bases; bases with no gene match: 17. The CDR3 has 19 residues. The DNA for the CDR3 is TGTGCCAGCAGCCGACCCCTTAACCGGGACAGGGGTCGGGGAAACACCATATATTTT. Translating gives CASSRPLNRDRGRGNTIYF. The whole variable domain, remainder taken from reference TRBV5-6 and TRBJ1-3, is DAGVTQSPTHLIKTRGQQVTLRCSPKSGHDTVSWYQQALGQGPQFIFQYYEEEERQRGNFPDRFSGHQFPNYSSELNVNALLLGDSALYLCASSRPLNRDRGRGNTIYFGEGSWLTVV.

This chain links TRBV6-6 with TRBJ2-2; the match to TRBD1 covers 8 bases. CDR3 length equals 16 residues. V shed 5 bases, J shed 0 bases, and the junction held 5 bases outside the gene matches. CDR1 is MNHNY, CDR2 SVGAGI, per germline (reference sequence). CDR3: CASSRGQGSNTGELFF. CDR3 in DNA: TGTGCCAGCAGTCGAGGACAGGGTTCGAACACCGGGGAGCTGTTTTTT.

The chain links TRBV6-6 to TRBJ2-1; TRBD2 might be the D (6 bases). The V end lost 6 bases, the J end lost 6 bases, and 15 bases lay between the germline ends. Per germline, CDR1 MNHNY and CDR2 SVGAGI (reference sequence). This CDR3 region has 14 residues. The CDR3 DNA reads TGTGCCAGCAGCTTAGACGGGGAGGTCAATGAGCAGTTCTTC. It encodes CASSLDGEVNEQFF.

V is TRBV6-5 and J is TRBJ1-5, with TRBD1 as a possible D gene (6 bases). Germline V gene data show CDR1 as MNHEY and CDR2 as SVGAGI. Trimming cost V 6 bases and J 5 bases, with 11 bases left between them. The CDR3 is made up of 13 amino acids. CDR3 loop: CASRRGTDQPQHF. As DNA, the CDR3 is TGTGCCAGCAGGAGGGGGACGGATCAGCCCCAGCATTTT.

The chain couples TRBV2 to TRBJ1-5; 8 bases are a match to TRBD1. The length of the CDR3 is 16 residues. Germline V gene lookup returns CDR1 SNHLY and CDR2 FYNNEI. The V segment lost 5 bases and the J segment 2 bases; nucleotides outside the gene matches: 8. Here the CDR3 reads CASSPAGQGGNQPQHF. The CDR3 DNA is TGTGCCAGCAGTCCCGCCGGACAGGGCGGCAATCAGCCCCAGCATTTT.

The chain combines TRBV14 with TRBJ2-7; tentative D call: TRBD2 (6 bases). V lost 2 bases to trimming and J lost 4 bases, with 15 bases between them. The CDR3 sequence is 15 residues long. CDR1 is SGHDN and CDR2 is FVKESK in the germline V gene. Here the CDR3 DNA reads TGTGCCAGCAGCCAACAACGGGGGTATGGGTACGAGCAGTACTTC. Protein product: CASSQQRGYGYEQYF.

The chain is built from TRBV5-4 and TRBJ1-1; possible D gene TRBD1, 6 bases. Germline V gives CDR1 SGHNT, CDR2 YYREEE (reference sequence). CDR3 length: 13 amino acids. The V end lost 5 bases, the J end lost 8 bases, and 16 bases lay between the germline ends. The CDR3 reads CASSIDRMSEAFF. The CDR3 DNA sequence: TGTGCCAGCAGTATTGACAGGATGTCAGAAGCTTTCTTT.

This clone was detected a few times. The chain combines TRBV28 with TRBJ1-2; D not certain. The CDR3 length is 16 residues. Trimming took 7 bases from V and 4 from J, leaving 22 bases between them. Per the germline V gene, CDR1 is MDHEN and CDR2 is SYDVKM. This CDR3 is CASNPLPRGGPYGYTF. The CDR3, as DNA: TGTGCCAGCAATCCTCTCCCTCGGGGAGGACCCTATGGCTACACCTTC.

The rearrangement links TRBV30 to TRBJ2-7; no clear D gene. Germline V gives CDR1 GTSNPN, CDR2 SVGIG (reference sequence). V lost 1 base to trimming and J lost 9 bases, with 10 bases between them. This CDR3 has 11 residues. CDR3 DNA: TGTGCCTGGAGTGGCGGCGGAACGCAGTACTTC. It codes for CAWSGGGTQYF.

CDR3 DNA: TGTGCCAGCAGCCTTCAGGGACTAGCGGGGTCCTCCTACAATGAGCAGTTCTTC. Protein: CASSLQGLAGSSYNEQFF. The chain is built from TRBV7-2 and TRBJ2-1; 13 bases fit TRBD2. CDR1 is SGHTA and CDR2 is FQGNSA in the germline V gene. This CDR3 region has 18 residues. V was clipped by 5 bases and J by 0 bases; unmatched bases: 7.

This clone was found once. CDR3 residues: CASSYEGGVGYTF. The CDR3 nucleotides are TGTGCCAGCAGTTACGAGGGTGGAGTTGGCTACACCTTC. The V call is TRBV6-5, the J call TRBJ1-2; D gene ambiguous. Per the germline V gene, CDR1 is MNHEY and CDR2 is SVGAGI. This CDR3 comprises 13 residues. V lost 2 bases and J 7 bases, leaving 11 bases between the germline ends.

The chain recombines TRBV6-4 with TRBJ2-7; TRBD2 might be the D (6 bases). V shed 8 bases and J shed 7 bases, with 21 bases lying between them. In germline, CDR1 is MRHNA, CDR2 SNTAGT. The CDR3 loop spans 14 amino acids. CDR3 nucleotides: TGTGCCAGCGGGAGGACTCGAAGTACTAGTGAGCAGTACTTC. This codes for CASGRTRSTSEQYF.

The chain couples TRBV6-4 to TRBJ1-2; 8 bases fit TRBD1. V lost 10 bases, J lost 3 bases, and 7 bases stayed unmatched. The CDR3 consists of 13 residues. Germline-derived CDR1 and CDR2 are MRHNA and SNTAGT. The CDR3 DNA is TGTGCCAACCTAAAACAGGGGGACTATGGCTACACCTTC. Its translation: CANLKQGDYGYTF.

The chain recombines TRBV5-6 with TRBJ1-2; 8 nucleotides match TRBD1. The CDR3 has 17 amino acids. The V and J ends lost 3 bases and 0 bases, in that order; junction bases with no gene match: 10. Germline assignment: CDR1 SGHDT and CDR2 YYEEEE. The CDR3 spells CASSSDRVGGSNYGYTF. The CDR3 bases are TGTGCCAGCAGCTCGGACAGGGTAGGCGGATCTAACTATGGCTACACCTTC.

V and J are TRBV9 and TRBJ1-5; D is ambiguous. The ends were cut back, 4 bases at V and 2 bases at J, with 19 bases in the middle. The CDR3 consists of 17 residues. Germline V CDR1 and CDR2: SGDLS, YYNGEE. The CDR3 coding sequence is TGTGCCAGCAGCCCCTCGGGTGCTAAAGGCGGCAATCAGCCCCAGCATTTT. Its protein product is CASSPSGAKGGNQPQHF.

This chain's CDR3 is CASQTAGAPGELFF. The CDR3 DNA is TGTGCCAGCCAAACCGCAGGGGCTCCCGGGGAGCTGTTTTTT. The gene calls are TRBV18 and TRBJ2-2; TRBD1 is a possible D gene (6 bases). Per germline, CDR1 KGHSH and CDR2 LQKENI. This CDR3 has 14 residues. Trimming took off 8 bases at V and 6 bases at J, with 16 bases between the two ends.

This clone was recorded once. The V call is TRBV2, the J call TRBJ1-5, with D perhaps matching TRBD1 (5 bases). This CDR3 is 16 amino acids long. Germline V gene sequence: CDR1 SNHLY, CDR2 FYNNEI. The ends were cut back, 4 bases at V and 0 bases at J, with 13 bases in the middle. The CDR3 sequence is CASSVETVYSNQPQHF. CDR3 nucleotide sequence: TGTGCCAGCAGTGTAGAGACAGTTTATAGCAATCAGCCCCAGCATTTT.

V and J are TRBV7-9 and TRBJ1-1; TRBD1 aligns across 8 bases. The germline V gene has CDR1 SEHNR and CDR2 FQNEAQ (reference sequence). J gave up 6 bases and V 4 bases, and 4 bases lay outside the gene matches. This CDR3 has 13 residues. The CDR3 nucleotides read TGTGCCAGCAGCTACGACAGGGGCGCTGAAGCTTTCTTT. Its translation: CASSYDRGAEAFF.

The rearrangement uses TRBV6-1 and TRBJ1-5, with a weak D call TRBD1 (5 bases). The germline gives CDR1 MNHNS, CDR2 SASEGT. The CDR3 runs 18 residues. V lost 3 bases, J lost 0 bases, and 18 bases lay in between. The CDR3 coding sequence is TGTGCCAGCAGTGATAATGTTTGGGCGGGGGATAGCAATCAGCCCCAGCATTTT. It is translated as CASSDNVWAGDSNQPQHF.